The 15 T cell receptor beta chains listed next were all sequenced from one sample in a study of cytomegalovirus exposure and HLA in healthy donors. Researchers ran the PCR with 60 Vbeta and 13 Jbeta primers. Produced via immunoSEQ multiplex PCR; TCRdb's table is partial and in-frame only. The sample consists of around 300,000 clones, around 90% of them appearing once. Sequencing was carried out using PBMCs. The receptors here all came from a woman under 30 in good health and CMV-seronegative.

The chain recombines TRBV19 with TRBJ2-5; 15 bases fit TRBD2. The CDR3 consists of 16 residues. From germline, CDR1 is LNHDA and CDR2 SQIVND (reference sequence). V lost 5 bases and J lost 5; bases outside the gene matches: 6. Here the CDR3 DNA reads TGTGCCAGTAGTCGGACTAGCGGGGGGGATTCGGAGACCCAGTACTTC. Its protein product is CASSRTSGGDSETQYF.

The V and J genes are TRBV6-6 and TRBJ2-7; no definite D call. This CDR3 region has 16 residues. Trimming took 0 bases from V and 3 from J, leaving 15 bases between them. Germline assignment: CDR1 MNHNY and CDR2 SVGAGI (reference sequence). The chain's CDR3 is CASSYSNLRLLYEQYF. The CDR3 DNA reads TGTGCCAGCAGTTACTCGAATCTAAGACTTCTCTACGAGCAGTACTTC.

This chain links TRBV5-1 with TRBJ2-5; a weak D match, TRBD2 (5 bases). Germline V gene data show CDR1 as SGHRS and CDR2 as YFSETQ. The length of the CDR3 is 15 residues. Trimming shortened V by 4 bases and J by 1 base, and 14 bases separated the two germline ends. CDR3 loop: CASSPSSGSQETQYF. CDR3 DNA sequence: TGCGCCAGCAGCCCGTCCTCGGGGAGCCAAGAGACCCAGTACTTC.

The rearrangement links TRBV19 to TRBJ1-6; D might be TRBD1 (6 bases). V gave up 1 base and J gave up 8 bases, with 15 bases separating them. The germline CDR1 and CDR2 sequences are LNHDA and SQIVND (reference sequence). There are 16 residues in the CDR3. The CDR3 nucleotides are TGTGCCAGTAGTATAGCCCCCGGGACATGGGATTCACCCCTCCACTTT. Translated: CASSIAPGTWDSPLHF.

The count of this clone is one. The chain links TRBV18 to TRBJ2-7; 9 bases are a match to TRBD2. Germline CDR1 reads KGHSH; CDR2 reads LQKENI. The length of the CDR3 is 14 residues. J gave up 6 bases and V 0 bases, and 3 bases lay outside the gene matches. CDR3 residues: CASSPPGLAFEQYF. The CDR3 DNA reads TGTGCCAGCTCACCACCGGGACTAGCTTTCGAGCAGTACTTC.

The genes are TRBV27 and TRBJ2-2, with no clear D. From germline, CDR1 is MNHEY and CDR2 SMNVEV (reference sequence). The CDR3 covers 15 residues. Deletions cut 5 bases from V and 2 bases from J, with 12 bases between. The CDR3 DNA reads TGTGCCAGCAGTCCCCAAAGACTCAACACCGGGGAGCTGTTTTTT. Protein sequence: CASSPQRLNTGELFF.

The chain joins TRBV15 to TRBJ1-2, with D unresolved. The germline gives CDR1 LNHNV, CDR2 YYDKDF (reference sequence). This CDR3 spans 12 amino acids. Trimming took 8 bases from V and 5 from J, leaving 12 bases between them. The CDR3 DNA reads TGTGCCACCTACGAGGCCGGTTATGGCTACACCTTC. It encodes CATYEAGYGYTF.

This clone was counted only a few times. V gene TRBV19 combines with J gene TRBJ1-2; D not resolved. The CDR3 consists of 13 residues. Germline CDR1 is LNHDA and CDR2 is SQIVND (reference sequence). The germline V and J ends were trimmed by 7 bases and 2 bases, with 11 bases remaining between them. The CDR3 is CASKVSGNYGYTF. Here the CDR3 DNA reads TGTGCCAGTAAGGTATCGGGGAACTATGGCTACACCTTC.

The genes are TRBV12-5 and TRBJ1-1, with D hard to call. Trimming cost V 8 bases and J 8 bases, with 15 bases left between them. Germline assignment: CDR1 LGHNT and CDR2 FRNRAP. This CDR3 comprises 12 residues. The CDR3 nucleotides are TGTGCTAGTTATGGGCAGGATCAAGAAGCTTTCTTT. Protein sequence: CASYGQDQEAFF. Looking up the rest from reference TRBV12-5 and TRBJ1-1 gives the full variable domain: DARVTQTPRHKVTEMGQEVTMRCQPILGHNTVFWYRQTMMQGLELLAYFRNRAPLDDSGMPKDRFSAEMPDATLATLKIQPSEPRDSAVYFCASYGQDQEAFFGQGTRLTVV.

The chain employs TRBV5-4 and TRBJ2-5, with TRBD2 identical over 9 bases. The CDR3 loop spans 15 amino acids. CDR1 and CDR2 (germline): SGHNT, YYREEE (reference sequence). Trimming removed 7 bases from V and 1 base from J; junction bases left unmatched: 8. The CDR3 DNA sequence: TGTGCCAGCTCTAGCGGGACCCCTCCCCAAGAGACCCAGTACTTC. Its protein product is CASSSGTPPQETQYF.

The chain recombines TRBV7-6 with TRBJ2-5; TRBD2 is a possible D gene (6 bases). With 5 bases removed from V and 5 bases from J, the gap between germline ends came to 15 bases. From germline, CDR1 is SGHVS and CDR2 FNYEAQ. This CDR3 has 14 residues. This chain's CDR3 is CASSPQTSWETQYF. DNA for the CDR3: TGTGCCAGCAGCCCCCAGACTAGTTGGGAGACCCAGTACTTC.

This chain connects TRBV19 to TRBJ2-7; 10 positions match TRBD1. V shed 6 bases and J 6 bases; nucleotides not matched to a gene: 8. Germline CDR1 is LNHDA and CDR2 is SQIVND (reference sequence). There are 14 residues in the CDR3. The CDR3 is CASSPRQGASEQYF. CDR3 DNA sequence: TGTGCCAGTAGCCCTAGACAGGGGGCGAGCGAGCAGTACTTC.

This clone appeared a single time. The chain uses TRBV7-6 and TRBJ2-5, with D perhaps TRBD1 (5 bases). The germline V gene has CDR1 SGHVS and CDR2 FNYEAQ. Between the trimmed V and J ends, which lost 5 bases and 2 bases, there was a span of 18 bases. This CDR3 is built from 16 residues. The CDR3: CASSNDSLSIQETQYF. The CDR3 nucleotides are TGTGCCAGCAGCAACGACAGCCTATCTATACAAGAGACCCAGTACTTC.

V usage is TRBV5-5 and J usage is TRBJ1-2, with TRBD1 matching over 8 bases. The germline V gene has CDR1 SGHKS and CDR2 YYEKEE (reference sequence). The CDR3 has 17 residues. V shed 0 bases and J 0 bases; nucleotides not matched to a gene: 7. Here the CDR3 DNA reads TGTGCCAGCAGCTTGGCTCGGACAGGGCTTCCTAACTATGGCTACACCTTC. It codes for CASSLARTGLPNYGYTF.

The chain has TRBV5-1 and TRBJ2-5; 7 bases are a match to TRBD1. V lost 1 base to trimming and J lost 5 bases; unmatched junction nucleotides: 5. There are 14 residues in the CDR3. Germline V lookup: CDR1 SGHRS, CDR2 YFSETQ. This chain's CDR3 is CASSLLRGRETQYF. In nucleotides, the CDR3 is TGCGCCAGCAGCTTGTTGAGGGGGCGGGAGACCCAGTACTTC.